A single T cell receptor beta chain is shown here with its context. No antigen is known for it. TCR beta CDR3 regions were amplified by multiplex PCR using the immunoSEQ assay from an average of around 1.2 ug genomic DNA per sample. To correct primer bias, the assay used a complete synthetic TCR repertoire to set an amplification baseline. The amplicons were sequenced using the Illumina platform. In the paper's pipeline: Sequences were error-corrected by clustering with frequency ratios and a modified nearest-neighbor algorithm and were then analyzed in the immunoSEQ Analyzer with IMGT gene definitions. TCR richness and evenness were averaged over 20 rarefaction repeats at each rarefaction depth, excluding samples with fewer sequences than the depth. Wilcoxon rank sum tests with FDR correction were used to compare relative abundances of V, D and J genes between the groups. In the blinded duplicates, the intraclass correlation was about 95% for TCR richness and averaged around 78% across fewer than 80 gene segments. In TCRdb, the immuneACCESS table is reduced to in-frame sequences with V and J assigned. These tables do not hold every clone; where another copy was compared, an unresolved V gene accounts for under half, and the others remain unexplained. Clone size and the V and J calls come from that table; the DNA yielded D and trimming. The sample table gives roughly 35,000 clones. The ten most abundant clones make up less than 2% of the sample.

Every participant had a single incident cervical HPV16 infection, and prevalent HPV16 infections were excluded. Cervical HPV DNA was detected by MY09/MY11 PCR, and genotyping was performed by dot-blot hybridization. Fifteen mL of heparinized blood were centrifuged, and the buffy coat was aliquoted, frozen at -30°C, then stored at -80°C. QIAGEN kits were used to extract genomic DNA from the buffy coat specimens. The sample belongs to a study of T cells in women clearing cervical HPV infection listed by TCRdb under 2018. Turning to the overall study: The cases were 20 to 25 women with histologically confirmed HPV16-related CIN3 or worse, and 2 of those women had invasive cancers. The 20 to 25 controls were women who cleared a single incident HPV16 infection within 12 months without developing precancer or cancer. Among cases, blood sampling occurred a median of about 150 days after lesion detection, with an interquartile range of about 85 to 200 days. Median age was approximately 30 years in cases versus around 40 in controls, and baseline characteristics did not differ significantly. Since HLA typing was available for only a few women, HLA type could not be ruled out as a confounder. As quality controls, five blinded duplicates were added to each group, bringing the total to approximately 60 samples made up of some 50 participants and ten or so replicates. Cases and controls were matched on year of sample collection and on age within five years. Blood from cases was drawn at the visit where the lesion was first identified, while blood from controls was drawn once the infection was no longer detected. An exploratory proof-of-principle case-control study, nested within the Guanacaste HPV Natural History Study in Costa Rica, was conducted to compare TCR repertoires across cervical HPV16 outcomes. In the parent cohort, about 10,000 women aged 18 or older were enrolled in Guanacaste, Costa Rica, during about 1992 to 1994 and then followed for under nine years. General findings and caveats noted by the study authors: Across sequencing depths, CIN3+ cases showed significantly higher TCR repertoire richness than controls, but evenness did not differ between the groups. Random forest classifiers combining richness and V gene abundances distinguished cases from controls with an estimated AUC of roughly 0.81. Because T-cell numbers per sample were unknown, differences in richness could reflect varying T-cell content rather than repertoire biology. Whether associations preceded infection or resulted from infection could not be shown with the cross-sectional design, and effector/memory subsets and HPV-specific T cells were not isolated.

Material for sequencing was blood buffy coat. The clonotype was recovered from a woman aged 18-70 years with a cervical HPV16 infection that either progressed to CIN3+ or cleared (not recorded which).

CDR3 protein: CAWTSGAGYTF. Partial CDR3 DNA: TGTGCCTGGACGTCAGGAGCCGGC. Recombination connected TRBV30 to TRBJ1-2; there is no confident call for the D gene. The DNA ends 3 residues before the CDR3 does, and the rest of the CDR3 is filled in from the germline J gene. Its CDR3 holds 11 amino acids, cysteine through phenylalanine. The DNA has 24 bases, all within the CDR3, and is read from base 1. CDR1 and CDR2 are drawn from the germline V gene (reference sequence): GTSNPN, SVGIG. Reference TRBV30 and TRBJ1-2 genes cover what lies past the CDR3, so the full variable domain is SQTIHQWPATLVQPVGSPLSLECTVEGTSNPNLYWYRQAAGRGLQLLFYSVGIGQISSEVPQNLSASRPQDRQFILSSKKLLLSDSGFYLCAWTSGAGYTFGSGTRLTVV.